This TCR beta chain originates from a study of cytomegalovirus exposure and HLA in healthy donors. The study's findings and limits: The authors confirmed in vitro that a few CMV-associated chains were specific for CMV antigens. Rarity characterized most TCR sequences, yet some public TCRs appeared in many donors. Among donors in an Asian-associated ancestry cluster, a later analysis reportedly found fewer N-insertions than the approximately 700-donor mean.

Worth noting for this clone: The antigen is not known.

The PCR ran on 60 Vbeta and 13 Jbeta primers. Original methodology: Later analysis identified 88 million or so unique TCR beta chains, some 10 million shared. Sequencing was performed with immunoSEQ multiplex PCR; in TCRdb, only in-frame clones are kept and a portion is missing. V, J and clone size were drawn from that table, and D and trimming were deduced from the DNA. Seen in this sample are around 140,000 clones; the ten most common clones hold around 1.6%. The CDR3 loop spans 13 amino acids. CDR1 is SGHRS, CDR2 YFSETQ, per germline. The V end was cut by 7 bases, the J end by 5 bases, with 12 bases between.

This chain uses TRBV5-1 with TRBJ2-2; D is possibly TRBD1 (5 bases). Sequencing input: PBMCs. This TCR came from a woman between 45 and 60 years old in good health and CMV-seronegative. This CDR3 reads CASLRAGTGELFF. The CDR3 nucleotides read TGCGCCAGCCTCAGGGCAGGGACCGGGGAGCTGTTTTTT. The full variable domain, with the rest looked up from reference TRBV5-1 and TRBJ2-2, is KAGVTQTPRYLIKTRGQQVTLSCSPISGHRSVSWYQQTPGQGLQFLFEYFSETQRNKGNFPGRFSGRQFSNSRSEMNVSTLELGDSALYLCASLRAGTGELFFGEGSRLTVL.